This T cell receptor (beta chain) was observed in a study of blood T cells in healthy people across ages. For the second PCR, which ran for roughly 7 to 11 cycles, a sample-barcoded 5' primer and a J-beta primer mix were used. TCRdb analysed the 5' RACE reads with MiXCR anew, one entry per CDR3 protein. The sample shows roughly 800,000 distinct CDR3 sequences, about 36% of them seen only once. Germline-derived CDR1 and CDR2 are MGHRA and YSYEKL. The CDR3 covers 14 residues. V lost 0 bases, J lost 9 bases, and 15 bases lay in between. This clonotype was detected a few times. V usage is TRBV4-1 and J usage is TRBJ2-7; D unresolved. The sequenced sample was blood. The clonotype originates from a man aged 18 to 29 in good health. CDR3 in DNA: TGCGCCAGCAGCCAAGAAGGTGGGGATAGTGGGCAGTACTTC. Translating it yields CASSQEGGDSGQYF.